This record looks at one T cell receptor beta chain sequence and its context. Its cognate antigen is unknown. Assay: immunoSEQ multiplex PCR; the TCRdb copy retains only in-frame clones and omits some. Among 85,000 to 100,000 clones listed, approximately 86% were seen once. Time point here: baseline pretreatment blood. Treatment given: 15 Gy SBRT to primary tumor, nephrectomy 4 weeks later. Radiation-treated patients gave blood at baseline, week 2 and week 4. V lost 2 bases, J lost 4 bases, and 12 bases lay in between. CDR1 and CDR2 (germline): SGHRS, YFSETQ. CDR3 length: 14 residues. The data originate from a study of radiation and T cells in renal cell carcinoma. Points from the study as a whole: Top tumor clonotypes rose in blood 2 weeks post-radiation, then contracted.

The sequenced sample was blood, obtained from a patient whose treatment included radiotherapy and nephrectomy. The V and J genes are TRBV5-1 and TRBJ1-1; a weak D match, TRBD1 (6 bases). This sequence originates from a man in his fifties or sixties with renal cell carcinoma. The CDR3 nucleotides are TGCGCCAGCAGCTTACAGGGCGACGGCACTGAAGCTTTCTTT. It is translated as CASSLQGDGTEAFF.